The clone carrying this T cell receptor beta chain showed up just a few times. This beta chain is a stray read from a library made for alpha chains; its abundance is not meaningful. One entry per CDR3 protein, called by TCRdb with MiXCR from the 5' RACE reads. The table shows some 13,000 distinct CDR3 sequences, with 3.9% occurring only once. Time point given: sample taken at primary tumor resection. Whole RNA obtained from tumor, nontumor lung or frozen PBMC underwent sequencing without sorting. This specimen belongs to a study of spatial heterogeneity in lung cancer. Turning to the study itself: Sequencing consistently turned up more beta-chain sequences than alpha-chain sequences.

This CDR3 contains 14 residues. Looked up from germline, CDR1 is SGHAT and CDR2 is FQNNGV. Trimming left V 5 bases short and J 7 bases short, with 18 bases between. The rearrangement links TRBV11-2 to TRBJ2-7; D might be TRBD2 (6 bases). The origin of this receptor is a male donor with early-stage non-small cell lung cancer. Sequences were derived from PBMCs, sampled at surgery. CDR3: CASSLIATGGEQYF. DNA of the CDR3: TGTGCCAGCAGCCTTATAGCAACCGGAGGGGAGCAGTACTTC.